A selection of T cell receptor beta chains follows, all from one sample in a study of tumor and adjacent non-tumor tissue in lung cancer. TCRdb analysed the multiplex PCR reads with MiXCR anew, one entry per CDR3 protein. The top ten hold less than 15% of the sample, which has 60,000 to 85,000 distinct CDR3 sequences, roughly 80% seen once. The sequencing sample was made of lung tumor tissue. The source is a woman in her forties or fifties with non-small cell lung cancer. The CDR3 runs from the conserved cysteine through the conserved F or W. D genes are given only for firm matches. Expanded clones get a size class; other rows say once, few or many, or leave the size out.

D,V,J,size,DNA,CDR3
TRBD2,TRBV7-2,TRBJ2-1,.,TGTGTCACAACCTCTAGCGGGAGGAAGTACAATGGGCAGTTCTTC,CVTTSSGRKYNGQFF
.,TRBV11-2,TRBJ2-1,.,TGTGCCAGCATCTTAGATCTAAGTCCTGCGGTCAATGAGCAGTCCTTC,CASILDLSPAVNEQSF
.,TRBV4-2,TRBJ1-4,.,TGTGCCAGCAGCCAACTCCAGGAGGTCGGGGAAAAACTGTTTTTT,CASSQLQEVGEKLFF
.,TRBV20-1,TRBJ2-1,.,TGCGGTACTAGCTTCGGGGGAGGCTACAATGAGCATTTCTTC,CGTSFGGGYNEHFF
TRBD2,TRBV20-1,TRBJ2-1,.,TGCAGTGCTAAAGATGGGGGTAGCGGGAGTCTTCCGGCTAAGCAGTTCTTC,CSAKDGGSGSLPAKQFF
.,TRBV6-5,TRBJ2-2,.,TGTGCCAGCAATCACGTAATACAGGGAGGCACCGGGGAGCTGTTTTTT,CASNHVIQGGTGELFF
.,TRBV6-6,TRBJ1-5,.,TGTGCCAACAGTTACTGGGCAGATGAGTTCAATCAGCCCCAGCATTTC,CANSYWADEFNQPQHF
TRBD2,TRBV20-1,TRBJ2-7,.,TGTCGTGCTAGTTCCAGCGGGAGAGCCAACGAGCAGTACTTC,CRASSSGRANEQYF
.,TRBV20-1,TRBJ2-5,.,TGTCGTGTAGGAAAACAAGAGACCCAGTACTTC,CRVGKQETQYF
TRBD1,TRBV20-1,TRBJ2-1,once,TGCAGTACTAGGTTATACATCGGGACAGGTTTGCATGAGCATTTCTTC,CSTRLYIGTGLHEHFF
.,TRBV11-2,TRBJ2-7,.,TGTGCCAGCAGCTTAGTGGGCGAAGGGGACGAGCAGTACTTC,CASSLVGEGDEQYF
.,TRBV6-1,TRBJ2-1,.,TGTGTCAGCGAGAGCCTAACAGGGTCCTTCGTGGATGAGCAGTTCTTC,CVSESLTGSFVDEQFF
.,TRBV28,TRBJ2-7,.,TGTGCCAGCAGTCCCCCAGGTATAGGGTACGATAAGCAGTACTTC,CASSPPGIGYDKQYF
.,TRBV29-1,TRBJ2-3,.,TGCGGCGTTGACCTGTGTGCAGATACGCAGTATTTT,CGVDLCADTQYF
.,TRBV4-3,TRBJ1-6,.,TGCGCCAGCAACCAAGATAGGATGGCCTCAAGCTCATATAATTCACCCCTCCACTTT,CASNQDRMASSSYNSPLHF
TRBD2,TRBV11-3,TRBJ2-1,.,TGTGCCAGCAGCCTGGGACTAGCGGGAGGAGTTCGCGAGCAGTTCTTC,CASSLGLAGGVREQFF
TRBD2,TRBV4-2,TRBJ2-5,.,TGTGTCAGCAGCCAAGCCACGGGACTAGGCTACATGACCCAGTACTTC,CVSSQATGLGYMTQYF
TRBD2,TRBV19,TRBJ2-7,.,TGTGCCAGTAGTATAAACTCCGGACTAGCGGACCACAATGAGCAGTACTTC,CASSINSGLADHNEQYF
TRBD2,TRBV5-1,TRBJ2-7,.,TGCGCCAGCAGCCAGACTAGCGGGAGTTTTAGCTACGGACAGTACTTC,CASSQTSGSFSYGQYF
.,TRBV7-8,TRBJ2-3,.,TGTGCCAACAGCTTAGGATTCTATACGCAATATTTT,CANSLGFYTQYF
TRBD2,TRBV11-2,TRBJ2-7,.,TGTGCCAGCAGCTTTGCTAGCGGGATGTACGAGCAGTATTTC,CASSFASGMYEQYF
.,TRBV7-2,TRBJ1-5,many,TGTACCAGCAGCTCCGGGACGGAGAGCAATCAGCCCCAGCATTTT,CTSSSGTESNQPQHF
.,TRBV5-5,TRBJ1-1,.,TGTGACAGCTGCTTGATACAGGGACGAGGGAGAACTGAAGCTTTCTTT,CDSCLIQGRGRTEAFF
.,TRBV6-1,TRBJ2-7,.,TGTGCCAGCAGTGAAGCGTGGTTGGCAGGCGAGCAGAATTTC,CASSEAWLAGEQNF
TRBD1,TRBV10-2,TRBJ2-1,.,TGCGCCAACAGACAGGGGAACTACAAAATGCAGTTCTTC,CANRQGNYKMQFF
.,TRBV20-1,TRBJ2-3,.,TGCAGTACCGAAGGGATCGGCAGGTGGACCACAGATACACAGTATTTT,CSTEGIGRWTTDTQYF
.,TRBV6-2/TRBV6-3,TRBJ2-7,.,TGTGCCGGCATGGACAGTATCTCCTACGAGCAGTACTTC,CAGMDSISYEQYF
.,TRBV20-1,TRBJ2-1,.,TGCAGTACTAGAACACTAGCAATGGATGAGCAGTTCTTC,CSTRTLAMDEQFF
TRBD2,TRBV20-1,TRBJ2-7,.,TGCAGTGCCCAGAAACCGGGACTAGCGGGATACGTGCAGTACTTT,CSAQKPGLAGYVQYF
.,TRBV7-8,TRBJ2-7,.,TGTGCCAGCAGCATAGGAAGTAGCAGGAGTGGTTTCGAGCAGTACTTC,CASSIGSSRSGFEQYF
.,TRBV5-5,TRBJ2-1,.,TGTGCCAGCAGCTTTGAGCTGAGCGGGCGCTCCTACAATGGGCAGTTCTTC,CASSFELSGRSYNGQFF
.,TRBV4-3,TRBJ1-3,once,TGTGCCAGCAGCCCAAACTCTAACTCTGGAAACACCATATATTTT,CASSPNSNSGNTIYF
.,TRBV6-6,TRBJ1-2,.,TGTGCCAGCAGTAACCAAGCCACCTTC,CASSNQATF
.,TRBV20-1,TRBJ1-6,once,TGCAGTGCTCGACGGATTGGGCTCGTGTCTCGGGCGGGGCAGGAATCACCCCTCCACTTT,CSARRIGLVSRAGQESPLHF
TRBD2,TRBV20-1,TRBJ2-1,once,TGCAGCGCTAGAGATGGGTGTAGCGGGAGTCTTCCGGCTGAGCAGTTCTTC,CSARDGCSGSLPAEQFF
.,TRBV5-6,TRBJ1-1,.,TGTGCCATCAGCTTGGTCTGGATTACCACTGAAGCTTTCTTT,CAISLVWITTEAFF
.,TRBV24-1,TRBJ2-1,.,TGCGCCACCAGTGAGGCCAGCACCAGATCCTACAATGAGCAGTTCTTC,CATSEASTRSYNEQFF
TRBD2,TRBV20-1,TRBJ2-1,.,TGCAGTGCGGAACTTAGCGGGAACTCCTACGATGAGCAGTTCTTC,CSAELSGNSYDEQFF
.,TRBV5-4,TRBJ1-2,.,TGTGCCAGCAGCTTGGACGGGTCCTATGACTACACCTTC,CASSLDGSYDYTF